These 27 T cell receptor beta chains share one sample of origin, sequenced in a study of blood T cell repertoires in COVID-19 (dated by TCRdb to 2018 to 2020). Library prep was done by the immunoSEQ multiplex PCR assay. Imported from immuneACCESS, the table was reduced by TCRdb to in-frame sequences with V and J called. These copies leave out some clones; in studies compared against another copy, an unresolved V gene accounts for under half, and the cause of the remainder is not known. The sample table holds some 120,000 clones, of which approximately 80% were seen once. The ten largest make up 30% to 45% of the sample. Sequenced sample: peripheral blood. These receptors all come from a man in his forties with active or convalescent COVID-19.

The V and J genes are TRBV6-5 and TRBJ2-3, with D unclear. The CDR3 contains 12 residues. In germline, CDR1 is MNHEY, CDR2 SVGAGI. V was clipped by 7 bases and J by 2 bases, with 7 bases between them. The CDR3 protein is CASISPTDTQYF. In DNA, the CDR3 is TGTGCCAGCATTTCTCCCACAGATACGCAGTATTTT.

CDR3 sequence reads: CASSSDRAGQAQHF. The CDR3 DNA reads as TGTGCCAGCAGTTCCGACAGGGCGGGGCAGGCCCAGCATTTT. The J gene is TRBJ1-5, the V gene TRBV7-9; 7 nucleotides agree with TRBD1. The CDR3 has 14 residues. The trim removed 6 bases at V and 11 bases at J, leaving 13 bases unmatched. CDR1 is SEHNR, CDR2 FQNEAQ, per germline (reference sequence).

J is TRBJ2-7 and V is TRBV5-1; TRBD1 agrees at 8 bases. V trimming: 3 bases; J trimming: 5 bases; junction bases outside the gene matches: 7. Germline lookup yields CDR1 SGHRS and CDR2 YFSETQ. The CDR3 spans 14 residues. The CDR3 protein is CASSWRTGSHEQYF. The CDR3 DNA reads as TGCGCCAGCAGCTGGAGGACAGGGTCCCACGAGCAGTACTTC.

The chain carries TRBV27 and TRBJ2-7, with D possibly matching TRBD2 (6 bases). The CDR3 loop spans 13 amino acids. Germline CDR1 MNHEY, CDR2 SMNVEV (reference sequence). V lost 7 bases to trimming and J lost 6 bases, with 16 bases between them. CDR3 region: CASTWTPEGEQYF. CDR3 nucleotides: TGTGCCAGCACTTGGACCCCGGAGGGCGAGCAGTACTTC.

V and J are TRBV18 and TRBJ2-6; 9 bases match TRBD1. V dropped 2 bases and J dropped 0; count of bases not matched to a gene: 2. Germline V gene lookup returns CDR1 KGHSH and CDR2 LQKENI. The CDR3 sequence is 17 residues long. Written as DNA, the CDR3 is TGTGCCAGCTCACCAGACAGGGGGGGCTCTGGGGCCAACGTCCTGACTTTC. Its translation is CASSPDRGGSGANVLTF.

The CDR3: CASSLRPDTYNEQFF. CDR3 nucleotides: TGTGCCAGCAGCTTAAGACCCGACACCTACAATGAGCAGTTCTTC. V usage is TRBV13 and J usage is TRBJ2-1, with D unresolved. Deletions cut 2 bases from V and 2 bases from J, with 10 bases between. Germline loops: CDR1 PRHDT, CDR2 FYEKMQ (reference sequence). This CDR3 contains 15 residues.

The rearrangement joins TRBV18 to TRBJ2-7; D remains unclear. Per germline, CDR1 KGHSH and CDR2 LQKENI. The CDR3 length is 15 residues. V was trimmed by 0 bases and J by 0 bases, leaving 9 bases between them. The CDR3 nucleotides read TGTGCCAGCTCACCACCGACGGGTGTCTCCTACGAGCAGTACTTC. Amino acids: CASSPPTGVSYEQYF.

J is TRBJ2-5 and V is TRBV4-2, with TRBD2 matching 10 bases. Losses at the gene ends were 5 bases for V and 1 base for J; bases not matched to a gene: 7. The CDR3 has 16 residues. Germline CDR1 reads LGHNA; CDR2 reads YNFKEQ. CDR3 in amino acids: CASSFGLADRQETQYF. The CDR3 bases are TGTGCCAGCAGCTTTGGACTAGCGGACCGCCAAGAGACCCAGTACTTC.

CDR3 in amino acids: CASSLQGDRYYGYTF. CDR3 DNA sequence: TGTGCCAGCAGCCTGCAGGGGGACCGCTACTATGGCTACACCTTC. This chain links TRBV14 with TRBJ1-2; 7 positions match TRBD1. Germline-derived CDR1 and CDR2 are SGHDN and FVKESK. The V and J ends lost 4 bases and 3 bases, in that order; junction bases with no gene match: 8. The CDR3 sequence is 15 residues long.

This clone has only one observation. The CDR3 region has the DNA TGCGCCAGCAGCTTGGAAGTCATCTGGCAGGGGGCAGGAGGGGCCAACGTCCTGACTTTC. As protein: CASSLEVIWQGAGGANVLTF. The chain joins TRBV5-1 to TRBJ2-6, with 8 bases that match TRBD1. CDR3 size: 20 residues. The germline CDR1 and CDR2 sequences are SGHRS and YFSETQ. V lost 0 bases to trimming and J lost 4 bases; unmatched junction nucleotides: 15.

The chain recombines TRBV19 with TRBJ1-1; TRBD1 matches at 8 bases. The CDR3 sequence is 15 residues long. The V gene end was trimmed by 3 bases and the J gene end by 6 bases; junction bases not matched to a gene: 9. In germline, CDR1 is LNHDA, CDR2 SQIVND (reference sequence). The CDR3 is CASSMQDRDLAEAFF. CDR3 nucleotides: TGTGCCAGTAGTATGCAGGACAGGGATTTGGCTGAAGCTTTCTTT. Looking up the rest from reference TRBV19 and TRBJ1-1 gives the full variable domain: DGGITQSPKYLFRKEGQNVTLSCEQNLNHDAMYWYRQDPGQGLRLIYYSQIVNDFQKGDIAEGYSVSREKKESFPLTVTSAQKNPTAFYLCASSMQDRDLAEAFFGQGTRLTVV.

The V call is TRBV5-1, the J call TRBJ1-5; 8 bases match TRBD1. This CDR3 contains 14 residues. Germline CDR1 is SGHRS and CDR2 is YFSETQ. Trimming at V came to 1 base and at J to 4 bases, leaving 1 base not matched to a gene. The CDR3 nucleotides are TGCGCCAGCAGCTTGACAGGGGGGAATCAGCCCCAGCATTTT. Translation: CASSLTGGNQPQHF.

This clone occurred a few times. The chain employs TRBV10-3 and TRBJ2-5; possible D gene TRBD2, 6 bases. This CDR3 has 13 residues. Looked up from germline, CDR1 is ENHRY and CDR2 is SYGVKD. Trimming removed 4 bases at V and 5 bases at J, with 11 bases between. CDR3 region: CAISAERGETQYF. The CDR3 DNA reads TGTGCCATCAGTGCGGAACGGGGGGAGACCCAGTACTTC.

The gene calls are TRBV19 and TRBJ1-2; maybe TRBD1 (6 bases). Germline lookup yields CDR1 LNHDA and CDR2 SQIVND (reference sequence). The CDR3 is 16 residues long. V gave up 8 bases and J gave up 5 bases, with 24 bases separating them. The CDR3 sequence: CASALGGDKLGYGYTF. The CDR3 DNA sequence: TGTGCCAGTGCGCTGGGGGGGGACAAATTGGGGTATGGCTACACCTTC.

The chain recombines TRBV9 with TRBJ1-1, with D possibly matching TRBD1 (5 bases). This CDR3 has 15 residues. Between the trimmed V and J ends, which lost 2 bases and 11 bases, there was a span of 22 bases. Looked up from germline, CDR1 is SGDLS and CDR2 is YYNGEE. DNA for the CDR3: TGTGCCAGCAGCGTTATGGCGCAGGGCTCTCACCCGGCTTTCTTT. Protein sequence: CASSVMAQGSHPAFF. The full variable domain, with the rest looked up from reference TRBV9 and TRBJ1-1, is DSGVTQTPKHLITATGQRVTLRCSPRSGDLSVYWYQQSLDQGLQFLIQYYNGEERAKGNILERFSAQQFPDLHSELNLSSLELGDSALYFCASSVMAQGSHPAFFGQGTRLTVV.

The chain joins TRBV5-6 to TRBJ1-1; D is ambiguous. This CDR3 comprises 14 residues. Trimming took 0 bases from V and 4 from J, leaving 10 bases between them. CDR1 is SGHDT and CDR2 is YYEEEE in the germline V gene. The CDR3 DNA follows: TGTGCCAGCAGCTTGGAGTGGGCTGGCACTGAAGCTTTCTTT. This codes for CASSLEWAGTEAFF.

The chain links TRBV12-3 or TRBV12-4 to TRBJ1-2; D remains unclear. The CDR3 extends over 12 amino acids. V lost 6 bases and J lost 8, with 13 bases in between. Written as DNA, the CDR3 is TGTGCCAGCAGCTCAACTCCATGGGGCTACACCTTC. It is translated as CASSSTPWGYTF.

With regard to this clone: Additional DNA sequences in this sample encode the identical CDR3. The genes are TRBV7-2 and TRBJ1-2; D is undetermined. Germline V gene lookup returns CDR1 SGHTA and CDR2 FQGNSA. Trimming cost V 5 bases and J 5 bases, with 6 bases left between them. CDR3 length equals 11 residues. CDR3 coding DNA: TGTGCCAGCAGCCTCTATTATGGCTACACCTTC. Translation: CASSLYYGYTF.

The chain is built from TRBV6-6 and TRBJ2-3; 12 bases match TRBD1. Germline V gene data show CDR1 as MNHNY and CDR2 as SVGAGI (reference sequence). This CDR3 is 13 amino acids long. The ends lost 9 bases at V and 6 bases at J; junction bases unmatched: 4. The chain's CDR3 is CASGTGGEDTQYF. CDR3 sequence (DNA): TGTGCCAGTGGGACAGGGGGCGAGGATACGCAGTATTTT.

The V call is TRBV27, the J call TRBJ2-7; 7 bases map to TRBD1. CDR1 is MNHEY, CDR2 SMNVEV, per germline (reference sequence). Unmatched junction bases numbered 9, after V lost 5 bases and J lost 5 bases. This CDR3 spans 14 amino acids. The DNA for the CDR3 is TGTGCCAGCAGTCAAGGGGGCCTCGTGGACGAGCAGTACTTC. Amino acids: CASSQGGLVDEQYF.

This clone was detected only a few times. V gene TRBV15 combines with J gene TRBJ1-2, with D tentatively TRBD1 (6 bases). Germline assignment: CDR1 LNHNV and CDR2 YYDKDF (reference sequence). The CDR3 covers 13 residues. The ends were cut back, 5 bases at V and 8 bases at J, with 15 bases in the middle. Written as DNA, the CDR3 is TGTGCCACCAGCTTCCTGGTCAGGGGAGGCTACACCTTC. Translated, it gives CATSFLVRGGYTF.

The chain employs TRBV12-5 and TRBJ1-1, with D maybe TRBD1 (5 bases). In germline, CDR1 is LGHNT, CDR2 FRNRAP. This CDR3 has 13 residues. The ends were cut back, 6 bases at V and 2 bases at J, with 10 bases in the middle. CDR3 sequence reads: CASGYDSNTEAFF. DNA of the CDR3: TGTGCTAGTGGATATGACAGTAACACTGAAGCTTTCTTT.

CDR3 in amino acids: CAISDAAGGGTDTQYF. The CDR3 DNA sequence: TGTGCCATCAGTGACGCAGCGGGGGGGGGCACAGATACGCAGTATTTT. The chain combines TRBV10-3 with TRBJ2-3; TRBD2 matches 10 bases. Losses at the gene ends were 3 bases for V and 1 base for J; bases not matched to a gene: 4. Germline CDR1 and CDR2: ENHRY and SYGVKD. This CDR3 spans 16 amino acids.

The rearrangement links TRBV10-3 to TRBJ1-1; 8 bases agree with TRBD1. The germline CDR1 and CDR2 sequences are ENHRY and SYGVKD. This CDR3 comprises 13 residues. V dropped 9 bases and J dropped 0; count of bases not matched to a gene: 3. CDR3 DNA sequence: TGTGCCATAGGACAGGGAATGAACACTGAAGCTTTCTTT. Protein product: CAIGQGMNTEAFF.

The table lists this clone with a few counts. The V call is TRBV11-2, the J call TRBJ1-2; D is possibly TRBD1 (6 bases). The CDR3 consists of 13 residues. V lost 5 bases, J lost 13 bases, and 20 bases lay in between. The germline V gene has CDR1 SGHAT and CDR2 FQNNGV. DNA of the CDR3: TGTGCCAGCAGCGTCTCGGGGGGCGGCATCTCCACCTTC. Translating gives CASSVSGGGISTF.

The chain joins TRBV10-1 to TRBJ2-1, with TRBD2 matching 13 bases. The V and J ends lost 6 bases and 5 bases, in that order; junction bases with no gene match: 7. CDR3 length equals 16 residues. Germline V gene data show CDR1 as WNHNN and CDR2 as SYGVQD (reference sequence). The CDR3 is CASRRLAGGQDNEQFF. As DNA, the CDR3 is TGCGCCAGCAGAAGACTAGCGGGAGGACAAGACAATGAGCAGTTCTTC.

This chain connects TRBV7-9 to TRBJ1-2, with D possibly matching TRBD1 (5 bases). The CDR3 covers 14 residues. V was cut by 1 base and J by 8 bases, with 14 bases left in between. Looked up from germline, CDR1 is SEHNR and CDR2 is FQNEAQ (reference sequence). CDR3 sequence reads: CASSLEVGVDGYTF. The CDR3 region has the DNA TGTGCCAGCAGCTTAGAAGTAGGGGTAGACGGCTACACCTTC.